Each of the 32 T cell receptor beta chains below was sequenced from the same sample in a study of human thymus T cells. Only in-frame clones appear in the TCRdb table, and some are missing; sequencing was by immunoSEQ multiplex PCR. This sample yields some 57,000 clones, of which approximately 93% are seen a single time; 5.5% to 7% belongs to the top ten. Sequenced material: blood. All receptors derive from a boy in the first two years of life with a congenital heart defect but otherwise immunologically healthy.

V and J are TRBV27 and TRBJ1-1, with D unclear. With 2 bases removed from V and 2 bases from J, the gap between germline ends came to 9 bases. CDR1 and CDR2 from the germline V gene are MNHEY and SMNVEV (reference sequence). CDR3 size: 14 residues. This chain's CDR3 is CASSLVGFNTEAFF. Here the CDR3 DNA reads TGTGCCAGCAGTTTAGTCGGCTTTAACACTGAAGCTTTCTTT.

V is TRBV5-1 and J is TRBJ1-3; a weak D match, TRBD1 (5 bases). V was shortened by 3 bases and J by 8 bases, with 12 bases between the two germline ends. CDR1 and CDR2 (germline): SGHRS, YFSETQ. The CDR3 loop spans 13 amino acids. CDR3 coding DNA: TGCGCCAGCAGCTACGCCCCGGGGGACACCATATATTTT. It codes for CASSYAPGDTIYF.

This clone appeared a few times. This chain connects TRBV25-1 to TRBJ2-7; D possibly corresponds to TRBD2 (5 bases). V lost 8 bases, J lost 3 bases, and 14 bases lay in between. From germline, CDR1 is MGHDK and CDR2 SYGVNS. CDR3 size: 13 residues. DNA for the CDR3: TGTGCCAGCTCTTCGGGGTCTCACTACGAGCAGTACTTC. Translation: CASSSGSHYEQYF.

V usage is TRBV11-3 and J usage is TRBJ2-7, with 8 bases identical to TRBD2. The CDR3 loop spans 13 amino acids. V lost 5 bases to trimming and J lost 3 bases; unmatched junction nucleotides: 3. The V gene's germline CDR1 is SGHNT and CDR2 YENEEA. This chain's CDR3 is CASSTGLVYEQYF. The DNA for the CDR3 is TGTGCCAGCAGCACGGGACTAGTCTACGAGCAGTACTTC.

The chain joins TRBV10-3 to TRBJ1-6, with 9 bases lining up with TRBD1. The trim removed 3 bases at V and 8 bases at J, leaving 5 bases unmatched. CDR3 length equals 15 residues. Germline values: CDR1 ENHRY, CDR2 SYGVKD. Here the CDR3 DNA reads TGTGCCATCAGTGAAAAGGACAGGGGATATTCACCCCTCCACTTT. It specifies CAISEKDRGYSPLHF.

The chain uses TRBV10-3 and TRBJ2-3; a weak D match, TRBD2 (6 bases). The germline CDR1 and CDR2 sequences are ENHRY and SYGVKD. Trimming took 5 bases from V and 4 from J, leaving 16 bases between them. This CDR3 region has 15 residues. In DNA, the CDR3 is TGTGCCATCAGTCGGGAGTCCCCTATGGCAGATACGCAGTATTTT. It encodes CAISRESPMADTQYF.

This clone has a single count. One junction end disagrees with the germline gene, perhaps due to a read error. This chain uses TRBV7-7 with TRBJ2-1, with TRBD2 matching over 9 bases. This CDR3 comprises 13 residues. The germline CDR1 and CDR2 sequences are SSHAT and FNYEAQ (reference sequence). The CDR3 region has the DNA TGTGCTAGCAGCGGGGGGTCGGTACATGAGCAGTTCTTC. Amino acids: CASSGGSVHEQFF.

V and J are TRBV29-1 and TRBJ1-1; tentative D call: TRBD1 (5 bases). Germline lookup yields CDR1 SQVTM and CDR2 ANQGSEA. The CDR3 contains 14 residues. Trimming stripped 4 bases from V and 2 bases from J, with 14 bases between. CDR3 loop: CSVVVGTVNTEAFF. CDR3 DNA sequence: TGCAGCGTTGTGGTCGGGACTGTTAACACTGAAGCTTTCTTT.

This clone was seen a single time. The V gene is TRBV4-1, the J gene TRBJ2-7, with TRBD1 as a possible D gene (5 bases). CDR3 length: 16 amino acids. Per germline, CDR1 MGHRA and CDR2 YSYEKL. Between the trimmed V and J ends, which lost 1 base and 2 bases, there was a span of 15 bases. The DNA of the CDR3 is TGCGCCAGCAGCCAAGCATGGGGCCCTATTACCTACGAGCAGTACTTC. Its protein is CASSQAWGPITYEQYF.

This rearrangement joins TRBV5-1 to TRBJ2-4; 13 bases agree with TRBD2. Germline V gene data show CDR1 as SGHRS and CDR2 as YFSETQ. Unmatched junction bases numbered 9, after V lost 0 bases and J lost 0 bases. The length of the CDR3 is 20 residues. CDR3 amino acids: CASSLEWGLAGTLAKNIQYF. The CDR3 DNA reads TGCGCCAGCAGCTTGGAGTGGGGACTAGCGGGAACACTAGCCAAAAACATTCAGTACTTC.

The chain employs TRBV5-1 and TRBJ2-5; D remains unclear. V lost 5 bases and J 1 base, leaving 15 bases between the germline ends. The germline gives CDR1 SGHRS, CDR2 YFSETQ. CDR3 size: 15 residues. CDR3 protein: CASRNWAGFQETQYF. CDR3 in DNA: TGCGCCAGCAGAAATTGGGCTGGGTTCCAAGAGACCCAGTACTTC. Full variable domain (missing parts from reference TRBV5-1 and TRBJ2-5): KAGVTQTPRYLIKTRGQQVTLSCSPISGHRSVSWYQQTPGQGLQFLFEYFSETQRNKGNFPGRFSGRQFSNSRSEMNVSTLELGDSALYLCASRNWAGFQETQYFGPGTRLLVL.

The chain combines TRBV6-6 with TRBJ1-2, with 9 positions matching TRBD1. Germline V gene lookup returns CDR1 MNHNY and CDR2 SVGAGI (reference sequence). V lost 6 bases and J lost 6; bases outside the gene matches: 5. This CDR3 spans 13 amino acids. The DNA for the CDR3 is TGTGCCAGCAGGGCGGGACAGGGAGATGGCTACACCTTC. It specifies CASRAGQGDGYTF.

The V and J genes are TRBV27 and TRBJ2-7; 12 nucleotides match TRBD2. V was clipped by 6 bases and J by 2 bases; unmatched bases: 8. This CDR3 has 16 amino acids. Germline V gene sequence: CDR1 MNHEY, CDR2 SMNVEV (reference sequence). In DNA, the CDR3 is TGTGCCAGCAGGGGACTAGCGGGTCCTAGGCCCTACGAGCAGTACTTC. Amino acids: CASRGLAGPRPYEQYF.

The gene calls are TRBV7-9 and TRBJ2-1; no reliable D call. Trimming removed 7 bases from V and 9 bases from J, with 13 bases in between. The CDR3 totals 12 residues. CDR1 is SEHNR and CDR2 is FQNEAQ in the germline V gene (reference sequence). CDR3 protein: CASTLGGGEQFF. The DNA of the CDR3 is TGTGCCAGCACCCTTGGTGGTGGTGAGCAGTTCTTC.

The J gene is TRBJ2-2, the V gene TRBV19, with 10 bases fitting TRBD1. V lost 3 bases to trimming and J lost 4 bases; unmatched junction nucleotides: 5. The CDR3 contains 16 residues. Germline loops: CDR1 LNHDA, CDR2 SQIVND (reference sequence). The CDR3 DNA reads TGTGCCAGTAGTATTCCGGGACAGGGGATCACCGGGGAGCTGTTTTTT. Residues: CASSIPGQGITGELFF.

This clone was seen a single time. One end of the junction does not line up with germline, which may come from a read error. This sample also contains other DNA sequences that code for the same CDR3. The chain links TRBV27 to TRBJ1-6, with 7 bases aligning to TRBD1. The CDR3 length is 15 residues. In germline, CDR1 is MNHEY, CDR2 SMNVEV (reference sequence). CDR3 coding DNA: TGTGCCAGCAGCCTACAGACAGGGAAGAATTCGCCCCTCCACTTT. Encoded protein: CASSLQTGKNSPLHF.

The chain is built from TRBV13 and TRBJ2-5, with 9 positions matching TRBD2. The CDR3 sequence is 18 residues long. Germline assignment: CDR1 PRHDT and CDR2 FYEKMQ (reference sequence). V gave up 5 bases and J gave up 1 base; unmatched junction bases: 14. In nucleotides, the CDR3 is TGTGCCAGCAGCCCCCTTATGTTGAGCGGGGGGACCCAAGAGACCCAGTACTTC. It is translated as CASSPLMLSGGTQETQYF.

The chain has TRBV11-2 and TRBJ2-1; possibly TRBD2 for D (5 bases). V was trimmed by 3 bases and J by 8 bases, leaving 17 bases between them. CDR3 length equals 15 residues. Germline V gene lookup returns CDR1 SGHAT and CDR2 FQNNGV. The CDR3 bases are TGTGCCAGCAGCTTTGGGCTAGCAGCCGACGATGAGCAGTTCTTC. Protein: CASSFGLAADDEQFF.

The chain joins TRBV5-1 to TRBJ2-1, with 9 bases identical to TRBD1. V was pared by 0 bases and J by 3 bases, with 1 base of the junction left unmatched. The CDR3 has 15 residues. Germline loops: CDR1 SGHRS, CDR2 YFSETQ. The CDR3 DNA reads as TGCGCCAGCAGCTTGGTGACAGGGGGCTACAATGAGCAGTTCTTC. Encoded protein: CASSLVTGGYNEQFF.

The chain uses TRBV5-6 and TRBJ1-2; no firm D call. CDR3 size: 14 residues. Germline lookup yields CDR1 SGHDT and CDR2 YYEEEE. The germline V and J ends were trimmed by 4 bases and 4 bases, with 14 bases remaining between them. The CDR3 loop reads CASSLGGALYGYTF. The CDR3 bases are TGTGCCAGCAGCCTGGGTGGAGCACTCTATGGCTACACCTTC.

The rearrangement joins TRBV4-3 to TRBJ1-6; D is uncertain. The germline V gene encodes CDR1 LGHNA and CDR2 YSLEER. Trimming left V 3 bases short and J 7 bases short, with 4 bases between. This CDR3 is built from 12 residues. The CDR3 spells CASSQGNSPLHF. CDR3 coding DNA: TGCGCCAGCAGCCAGGGGAATTCACCCCTCCACTTT.

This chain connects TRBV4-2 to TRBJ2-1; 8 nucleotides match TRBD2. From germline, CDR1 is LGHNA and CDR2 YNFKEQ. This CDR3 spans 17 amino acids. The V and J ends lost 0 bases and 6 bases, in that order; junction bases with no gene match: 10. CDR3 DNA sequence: TGTGCCAGCAGCCAAGATCTTAACGGGAGGGCGTTCAATGAGCAGTTCTTC. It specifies CASSQDLNGRAFNEQFF.

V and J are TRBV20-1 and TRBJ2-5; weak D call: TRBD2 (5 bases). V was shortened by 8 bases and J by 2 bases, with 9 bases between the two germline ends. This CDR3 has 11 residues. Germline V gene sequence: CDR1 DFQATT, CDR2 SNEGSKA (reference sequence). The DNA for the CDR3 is TGCAGTTCCCTAGCACAAGAGACCCAGTACTTC. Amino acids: CSSLAQETQYF.

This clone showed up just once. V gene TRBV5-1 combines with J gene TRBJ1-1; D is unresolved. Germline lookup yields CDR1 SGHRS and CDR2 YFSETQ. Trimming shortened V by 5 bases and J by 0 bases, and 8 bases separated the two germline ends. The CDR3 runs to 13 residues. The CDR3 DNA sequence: TGCGCCAGCAGTCGCGGGGTGAACACTGAAGCTTTCTTT. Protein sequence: CASSRGVNTEAFF.

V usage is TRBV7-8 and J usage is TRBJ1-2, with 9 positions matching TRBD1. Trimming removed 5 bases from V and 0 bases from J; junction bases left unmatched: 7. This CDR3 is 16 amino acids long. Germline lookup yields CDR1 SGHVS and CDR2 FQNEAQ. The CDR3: CASSPGGQGANYGYTF. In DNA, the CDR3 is TGTGCCAGCAGCCCCGGGGGACAGGGAGCTAACTATGGCTACACCTTC.

As DNA, the CDR3 is TGTGCCAGCAGCCGGACAGGGCAAGAGACCCAGTACTTC. Translation gives CASSRTGQETQYF. The chain uses TRBV9 and TRBJ2-5, with 8 bases matching TRBD1. CDR3 length equals 13 residues. Per the germline V gene, CDR1 is SGDLS and CDR2 is YYNGEE. V was clipped by 4 bases and J by 2 bases; unmatched bases: 1.

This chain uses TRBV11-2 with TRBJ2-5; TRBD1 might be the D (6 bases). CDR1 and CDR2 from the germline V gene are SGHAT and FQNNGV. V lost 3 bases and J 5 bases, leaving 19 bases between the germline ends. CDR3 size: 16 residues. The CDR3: CASSFSRSRRGETQYF. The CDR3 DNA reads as TGTGCCAGCAGCTTTTCCCGGTCGAGAAGGGGGGAGACCCAGTACTTC.

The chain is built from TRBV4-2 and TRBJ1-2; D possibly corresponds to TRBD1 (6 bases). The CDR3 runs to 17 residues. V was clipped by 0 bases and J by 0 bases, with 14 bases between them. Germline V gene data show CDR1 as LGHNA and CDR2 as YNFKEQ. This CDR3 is CASSQDHRALPNYGYTF. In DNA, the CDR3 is TGTGCCAGCAGCCAAGATCACAGGGCCCTCCCTAACTATGGCTACACCTTC.

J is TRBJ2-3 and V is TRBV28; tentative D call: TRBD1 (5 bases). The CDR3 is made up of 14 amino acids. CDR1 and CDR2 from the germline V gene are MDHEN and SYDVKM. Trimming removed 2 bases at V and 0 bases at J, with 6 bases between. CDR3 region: CASSLDSSTDTQYF. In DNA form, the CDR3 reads TGTGCCAGCAGTTTAGACAGTAGCACAGATACGCAGTATTTT.

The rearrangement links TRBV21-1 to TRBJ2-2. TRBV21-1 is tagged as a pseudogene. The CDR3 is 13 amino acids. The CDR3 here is CASSKANTGELFF. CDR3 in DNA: TGTGCCAGCAGCAAAGCCAACACCGGGGAGCTGTTTTTT.

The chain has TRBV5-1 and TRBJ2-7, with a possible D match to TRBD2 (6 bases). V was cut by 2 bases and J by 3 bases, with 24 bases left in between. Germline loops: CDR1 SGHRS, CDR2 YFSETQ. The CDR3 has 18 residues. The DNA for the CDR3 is TGCGCCAGCAGCTTCCGCCCCGCCCAACTAGCCGGGGACTACGAGCAGTACTTC. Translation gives CASSFRPAQLAGDYEQYF.

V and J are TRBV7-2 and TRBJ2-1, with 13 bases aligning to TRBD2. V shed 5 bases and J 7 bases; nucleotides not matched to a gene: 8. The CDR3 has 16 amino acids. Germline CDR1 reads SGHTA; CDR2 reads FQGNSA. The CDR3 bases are TGTGCCAGCAGCGCGACAACTAGCGGGGGGGTGAATGAGCAGTTCTTC. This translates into CASSATTSGGVNEQFF.